One sample yielded the 25 T cell receptor beta chains listed below, sequenced in a study of blood T cells in healthy people across ages. A second about 7 to 11 cycle PCR used barcoded and J-beta primers. TCRdb ran MiXCR on the 5' RACE reads and lists one entry per CDR3 protein. The sample carries just over 1 million distinct CDR3 sequences, under 45% recorded once. Sequenced input: blood. Receptors originate from a woman in her fifties or sixties in good health.

This clonotype occurred many times. The chain has TRBV5-5 and TRBJ2-3, with a tentative D call TRBD1 (5 bases). The CDR3 sequence is 15 residues long. Trimming shortened V by 4 bases and J by 0 bases, and 12 bases separated the two germline ends. Germline CDR1 reads SGHKS; CDR2 reads YYEKEE (reference sequence). DNA of the CDR3: TGTGCCAGCAGCCGAGACCAGGGAAGCACAGATACGCAGTATTTT. This gives the protein CASSRDQGSTDTQYF.

V is TRBV25-1 and J is TRBJ2-2; D is unclear. Germline V lookup: CDR1 MGHDK, CDR2 SYGVNS. The germline V and J ends were trimmed by 6 bases and 0 bases, with 11 bases remaining between them. This CDR3 comprises 15 residues. Written as DNA, the CDR3 is TGTGCCAGCAGCCCGGTCCTTTCGAACACCGGGGAGCTGTTTTTT. This encodes CASSPVLSNTGELFF. The entire variable domain, with the rest obtained from reference TRBV25-1 and TRBJ2-2, is as follows: EADIYQTPRYLVIGTGKKITLECSQTMGHDKMYWYQQDPGMELHLIHYSYGVNSTEKGDLSSESTVSRIRTEHFPLTLESARPSHTSQYLCASSPVLSNTGELFFGEGSRLTVL.

V gene TRBV20-1 combines with J gene TRBJ2-1, with 10 bases aligning to TRBD1. Germline V gives CDR1 DFQATT, CDR2 SNEGSKA (reference sequence). The CDR3 is made up of 15 amino acids. V lost 0 bases, J lost 4 bases, and 3 bases stayed unmatched. This chain's CDR3 is CSARDDRGRYNEQFF. CDR3 DNA sequence: TGCAGTGCTAGAGATGACAGGGGGCGGTACAATGAGCAGTTCTTC.

Only a few counts were recorded for this clonotype. The V and J genes are TRBV9 and TRBJ2-1; tentative D call: TRBD2 (6 bases). CDR1 and CDR2 (germline): SGDLS, YYNGEE. V was clipped by 0 bases and J by 5 bases, with 15 bases between them. The CDR3 is 16 amino acids. The CDR3 DNA reads TGTGCCAGCAGCGTAGCTCTCAGCGGGCGTGACAATGAGCAGTTCTTC. Translation gives CASSVALSGRDNEQFF.

The chain has TRBV7-2 and TRBJ2-5; possible D gene TRBD2, 5 bases. Germline V CDR1 and CDR2: SGHTA, FQGNSA. This CDR3 region has 14 residues. Trimming pared 1 base from V and 5 bases from J, leaving 11 bases between. CDR3 region: CASSLGGAFETQYF. The DNA of the CDR3 is TGTGCCAGCAGCTTAGGGGGAGCGTTTGAGACCCAGTACTTC.

This clonotype was recorded a few times. The J gene is TRBJ2-3, the V gene TRBV29-1, with D unresolved. The ends were cut back, 3 bases at V and 1 base at J, with 14 bases in the middle. Looked up from germline, CDR1 is SQVTM and CDR2 is ANQGSEA. CDR3 length equals 15 residues. CDR3 in DNA: TGCAGCGTTGATGAAGGGTTCCTAGGCACAGATACGCAGTATTTT. Amino acid sequence: CSVDEGFLGTDTQYF.

The chain joins TRBV11-2 to TRBJ2-1; no clear D gene. The CDR3 length is 12 residues. Trimming took off 5 bases at V and 10 bases at J, with 12 bases between the two ends. Looked up from germline, CDR1 is SGHAT and CDR2 is FQNNGV. CDR3 sequence: CASSLWSQEQFF. The CDR3 region has the DNA TGTGCCAGCAGCCTGTGGAGTCAGGAGCAGTTCTTC. Together with reference TRBV11-2 and TRBJ2-1, the CDR3 gives the full variable domain: EAGVAQSPRYKIIEKRQSVAFWCNPISGHATLYWYQQILGQGPKLLIQFQNNGVVDDSQLPKDRFSAERLKGVDSTLKIQPAKLEDSAVYLCASSLWSQEQFFGPGTRLTVL.

This clonotype was detected many times. The chain couples TRBV7-2 to TRBJ2-3; 8 nucleotides align to TRBD1. This CDR3 is 13 amino acids long. The V gene's germline CDR1 is SGHTA and CDR2 FQGNSA. The trim removed 6 bases at V and 4 bases at J, leaving 3 bases unmatched. This chain's CDR3 is CASSRQGSDTQYF. The CDR3 DNA reads as TGTGCCAGCAGTCGACAGGGGTCAGATACGCAGTATTTT.

The rearrangement uses TRBV10-3 and TRBJ2-7; maybe TRBD2 (6 bases). The CDR3 extends over 13 amino acids. Germline V lookup: CDR1 ENHRY, CDR2 SYGVKD. V was clipped by 6 bases and J by 5 bases, with 14 bases between them. The DNA of the CDR3 is TGTGCCATCAGGCCCTGGGGGGAGGACGAGCAGTACTTC. It specifies CAIRPWGEDEQYF.

The chain carries TRBV5-6 and TRBJ2-7, with TRBD2 identical over 8 bases. V was pared by 0 bases and J by 2 bases, with 7 bases of the junction left unmatched. Germline V lookup: CDR1 SGHDT, CDR2 YYEEEE. The CDR3 consists of 16 residues. The CDR3: CASSLGLGAGAYEQYF. The CDR3, as DNA: TGTGCCAGCAGCTTGGGTTTGGGAGCGGGGGCCTACGAGCAGTACTTC.

DNA of the CDR3: TGTGCCAGCAGCCTAGACAGGATTAGGGCGACCCAGTACTTC. This translates into CASSLDRIRATQYF. The chain couples TRBV28 to TRBJ2-7; tentative D call: TRBD1 (6 bases). The J call may be incorrect, as the DNA end agrees better with TRBJ2-5. Germline assignment: CDR1 MDHEN and CDR2 SYDVKM. CDR3 size: 14 residues.

The genes are TRBV20-1 and TRBJ2-5, with D perhaps being TRBD1 or TRBD2 (6 bases each). The V end was cut by 0 bases, the J end by 4 bases, with 18 bases between. Germline V CDR1 and CDR2: DFQATT, SNEGSKA (reference sequence). This CDR3 is 16 amino acids long. CDR3 DNA sequence: TGCAGTGCTAGAGATCCCCAGGGGCGGGAACGAGAGACCCAGTACTTC. It encodes CSARDPQGRERETQYF.

This sequence joins TRBV15 and TRBJ2-3; a possible D gene is TRBD2 (5 bases). Deletions cut 0 bases from V and 5 bases from J, with 15 bases between. CDR1 LNHNV and CDR2 YYDKDF come from the germline V gene (reference sequence). The CDR3 has 16 residues. The CDR3 loop is CATSRDSEWAGDTQYF. For the CDR3, the DNA is TGTGCCACCAGCAGAGATTCGGAGTGGGCGGGAGATACGCAGTATTTT.

A single count supports this clonotype. A read error may account for a junction end that differs from germline. The V gene is TRBV6-5, the J gene TRBJ2-3; 9 positions match TRBD1. The CDR3 sequence is 15 residues long. Germline lookup yields CDR1 MNHEY and CDR2 SVGAGI. For the CDR3, the DNA is TGTGCCAGCAGTCCACAGGGGGCTCTTCCAGATGCGCAGTATTTT. Its protein product is CASSPQGALPDAQYF.

This chain connects TRBV5-8 to TRBJ1-4; D possibly corresponds to TRBD1 (6 bases). The CDR3 is made up of 16 amino acids. V gave up 2 bases and J gave up 4 bases, with 15 bases separating them. Germline V gene data show CDR1 as SGHTS and CDR2 as YDEGEE. The CDR3 is CASSFFTGHLNEKLFF. CDR3 nucleotide sequence: TGTGCCAGCAGCTTCTTCACGGGACACCTTAATGAAAAACTGTTTTTT.

The chain's CDR3 is CAARDRGRKTQYF. CDR3 DNA: TGTGCCGCCAGGGACAGGGGGCGGAAGACCCAGTACTTC. This chain uses TRBV11-2 with TRBJ2-5; 12 bases line up with TRBD1. V trimming: 11 bases; J trimming: 6 bases; junction bases outside the gene matches: 7. Germline CDR1 is SGHAT and CDR2 is FQNNGV. The CDR3 has 13 residues.

The chain links TRBV20-1 to TRBJ2-7, with D tentatively TRBD2 (7 bases). Deletions cut 3 bases from V and 7 bases from J, with 28 bases between. This CDR3 is 17 amino acids long. The V gene's germline CDR1 is DFQATT and CDR2 SNEGSKA (reference sequence). This chain's CDR3 is CSASTGGGSHSYNEQYF. DNA of the CDR3: TGCAGTGCTAGTACCGGGGGCGGGAGCCACTCCTACAATGAGCAGTACTTC.

The genes are TRBV7-9 and TRBJ2-1; 7 bases are a match to TRBD2. The germline V gene encodes CDR1 SEHNR and CDR2 FQNEAQ (reference sequence). V dropped 5 bases and J dropped 0; count of bases not matched to a gene: 4. The CDR3 contains 15 residues. DNA for the CDR3: TGTGCCAGCAGCATGAGCGGGACCTCCTACAATGAGCAGTTCTTC. Translating gives CASSMSGTSYNEQFF.

The chain has TRBV5-6 and TRBJ2-5; 7 bases line up with TRBD2. Near its end, the DNA agrees better with TRBJ2-7, so the J call may be wrong. The CDR3 sequence is 16 residues long. CDR1 is SGHDT and CDR2 is YYEEEE in the germline V gene. In DNA form, the CDR3 reads TGTGCCAGCAGGGGGGGGATGGAGCGGGATGGCAACGAGCAGTACTTC. It specifies CASRGGMERDGNEQYF.

This chain joins TRBV5-1 and TRBJ1-3; D gene ambiguous. CDR1 SGHRS and CDR2 YFSETQ come from the germline V gene. This CDR3 is built from 16 residues. Trimming shortened V by 0 bases and J by 0 bases, and 10 bases separated the two germline ends. As DNA, the CDR3 is TGCGCCAGCAGCTTGGCCCTGGGAAACTCTGGAAACACCATATATTTT. This sequence encodes CASSLALGNSGNTIYF.

For the CDR3, the DNA is TGTGCCAGCAGTTATCTCTTGAGACCCTTGATGGGGACCCAGTACTTC. Encoded protein: CASSYLLRPLMGTQYF. The chain is built from TRBV6-5 and TRBJ2-5; no clear D. In germline, CDR1 is MNHEY, CDR2 SVGAGI. This CDR3 is 16 amino acids long. V lost 3 bases to trimming and J lost 7 bases, with 21 bases between them.

The rearrangement joins TRBV3-1 to TRBJ2-1; D gene uncertain. This CDR3 spans 15 amino acids. V was clipped by 3 bases and J by 9 bases, with 18 bases between them. Looked up from germline, CDR1 is LGHDT and CDR2 is YNNKEL (reference sequence). The CDR3, as DNA: TGTGCCAGCAGCCACGATACCACTTCAAGCAGTGAGCAGTTCTTC. Encoded protein: CASSHDTTSSSEQFF.

V is TRBV12-3 or TRBV12-4 and J is TRBJ1-6; no firm D call. Trimming left V 2 bases short and J 10 bases short, with 12 bases between. CDR3 length: 14 residues. The DNA of the CDR3 is TGTGCCAGCAGTTTAAAGGGTGGAGGGTCACCCCTCCACTTT. It is translated as CASSLKGGGSPLHF.

This chain uses TRBV2 with TRBJ2-3; D ambiguous. Germline V CDR1 and CDR2: SNHLY, FYNNEI. CDR3 length equals 16 residues. Trimming left V 3 bases short and J 0 bases short, with 13 bases between. The CDR3 here is CASSDRTHNSTDTQYF. CDR3 DNA sequence: TGTGCCAGCAGTGATAGGACGCACAATAGCACAGATACGCAGTATTTT.

The rearrangement uses TRBV4-1 and TRBJ2-5, with 12 nucleotides matching TRBD2. Germline V gene lookup returns CDR1 MGHRA and CDR2 YSYEKL. V shed 6 bases, J shed 5 bases, and the junction held 4 bases outside the gene matches. The CDR3 covers 14 residues. The CDR3 is CASRRTSGIETQYF. The CDR3 DNA is TGCGCCAGCAGACGGACTAGCGGGATTGAGACCCAGTACTTC.